This record concerns one TCR beta chain sequence. Libraries were prepared by immunoSEQ multiplex PCR; TCRdb keeps only in-frame clonotypes and omits some of them. The sample has tens of thousands of clones; approximately 92% are singletons. J gave up 8 bases and V 1 base, and 7 bases lay outside the gene matches. This CDR3 has 15 amino acids. Germline-derived CDR1 and CDR2 are SGHRS and YFSETQ. This specimen belongs to a study of T cell changes during pregnancy in multiple sclerosis. The sample here was peripheral blood, taken after pregnancy. The origin of this receptor is a female donor with multiple sclerosis, enrolled in a pregnancy study. This chain joins TRBV5-1 and TRBJ2-1; 9 nucleotides line up with TRBD2. CDR3 in DNA: TGCGCCAGCAGCTTGTGGGGCGGGGGGGCTGATGAGCAGTTCTTC. Protein: CASSLWGGGADEQFF.